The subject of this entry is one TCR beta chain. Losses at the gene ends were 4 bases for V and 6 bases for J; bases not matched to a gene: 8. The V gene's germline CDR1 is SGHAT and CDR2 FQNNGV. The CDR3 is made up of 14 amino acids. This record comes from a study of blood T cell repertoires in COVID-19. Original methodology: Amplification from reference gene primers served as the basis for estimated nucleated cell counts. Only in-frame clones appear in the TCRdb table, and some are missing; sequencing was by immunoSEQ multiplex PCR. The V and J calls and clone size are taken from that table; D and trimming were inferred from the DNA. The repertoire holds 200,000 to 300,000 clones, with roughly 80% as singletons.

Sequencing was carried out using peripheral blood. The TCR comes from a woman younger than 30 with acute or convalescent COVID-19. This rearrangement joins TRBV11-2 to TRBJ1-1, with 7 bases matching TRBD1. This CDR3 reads CASSSPDRWAEAFF. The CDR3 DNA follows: TGTGCCAGCAGCTCTCCGGACAGGTGGGCTGAAGCTTTCTTT.